The T cell receptor (beta chain) under discussion was sequenced for a study of Tregs in tolerant kidney transplant recipients. Unstimulated Tregs (CD4+CD25+CD127-) and CD4+CD25- non-Tregs were sorted from PBMCs. V lost 7 bases, J lost 8 bases, and 19 bases lay in between. Germline V gives CDR1 SGHRS, CDR2 YFSETQ. The length of the CDR3 is 14 residues. Here immunoSEQ multiplex PCR was the method, and the copy in TCRdb shows in-frame clones only, minus some. Of 68,000 or so clones in the sample, around 84% were seen once. This sequence originates from a human donor in good health. V and J are TRBV5-1 and TRBJ1-3; no clear D gene. Sample: CD4+ T cells from blood. The CDR3: CASARLTGRDTIYF. CDR3 in DNA: TGCGCCAGCGCGAGGTTGACCGGACGGGACACCATATATTTT.